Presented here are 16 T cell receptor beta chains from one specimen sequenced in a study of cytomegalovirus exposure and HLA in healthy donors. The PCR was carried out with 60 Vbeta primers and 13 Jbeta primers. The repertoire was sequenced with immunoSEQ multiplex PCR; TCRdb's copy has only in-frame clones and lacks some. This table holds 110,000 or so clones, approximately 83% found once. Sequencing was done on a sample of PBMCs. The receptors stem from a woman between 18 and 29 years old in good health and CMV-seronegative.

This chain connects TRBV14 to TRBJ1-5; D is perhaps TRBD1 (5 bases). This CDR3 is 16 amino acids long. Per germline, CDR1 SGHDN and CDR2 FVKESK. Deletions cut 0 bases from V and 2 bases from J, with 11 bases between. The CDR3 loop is CASSQDDTGGNQPQHF. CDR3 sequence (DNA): TGTGCCAGCAGCCAAGATGATACAGGCGGCAATCAGCCCCAGCATTTT. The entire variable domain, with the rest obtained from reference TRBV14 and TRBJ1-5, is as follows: EAGVTQFPSHSVIEKGQTVTLRCDPISGHDNLYWYRRVMGKEIKFLLHFVKESKQDESGMPNNRFLAERTGGTYSTLKVQPAELEDSGVYFCASSQDDTGGNQPQHFGDGTRLSIL.

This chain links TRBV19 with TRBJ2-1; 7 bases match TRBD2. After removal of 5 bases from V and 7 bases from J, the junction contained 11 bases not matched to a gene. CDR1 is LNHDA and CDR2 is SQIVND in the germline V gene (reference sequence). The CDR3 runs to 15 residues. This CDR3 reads CASSYQGLGGNEQFF. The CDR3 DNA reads TGTGCCAGTAGTTACCAGGGACTCGGGGGGAATGAGCAGTTCTTC.

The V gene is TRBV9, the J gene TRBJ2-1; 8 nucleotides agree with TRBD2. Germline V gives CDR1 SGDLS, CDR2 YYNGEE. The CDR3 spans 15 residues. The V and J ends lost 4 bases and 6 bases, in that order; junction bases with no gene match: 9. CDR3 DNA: TGTGCCAGCAGCTTGCTTGGGACTAGTGGCAATGAGCAGTTCTTC. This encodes CASSLLGTSGNEQFF.

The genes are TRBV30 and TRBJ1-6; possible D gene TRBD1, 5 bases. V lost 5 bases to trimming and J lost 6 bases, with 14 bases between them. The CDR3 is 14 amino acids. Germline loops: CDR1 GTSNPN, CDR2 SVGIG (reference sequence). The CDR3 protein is CAWGPGLPNSPLHF. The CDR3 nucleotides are TGTGCCTGGGGTCCGGGACTTCCTAATTCACCCCTCCACTTT.

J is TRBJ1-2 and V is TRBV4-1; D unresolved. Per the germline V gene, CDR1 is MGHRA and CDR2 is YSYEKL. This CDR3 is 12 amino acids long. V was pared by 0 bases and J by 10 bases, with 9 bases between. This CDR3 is CASSQDIGYYTF. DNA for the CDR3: TGCGCCAGCAGCCAAGACATCGGGTACTACACCTTC.

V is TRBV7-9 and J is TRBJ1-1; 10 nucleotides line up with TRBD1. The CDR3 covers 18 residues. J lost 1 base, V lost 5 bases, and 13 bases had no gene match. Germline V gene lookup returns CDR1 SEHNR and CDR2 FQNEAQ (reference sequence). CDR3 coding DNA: TGTGCCAGCAGCAATCGTTTGACAGGGGGCGGGAAGAACACTGAAGCTTTCTTT. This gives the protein CASSNRLTGGGKNTEAFF.

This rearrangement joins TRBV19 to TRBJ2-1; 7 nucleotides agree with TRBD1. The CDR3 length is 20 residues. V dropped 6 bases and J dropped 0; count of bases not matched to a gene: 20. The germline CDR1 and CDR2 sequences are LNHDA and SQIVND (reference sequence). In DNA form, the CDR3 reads TGTGCCAGTAGCGCCAGACAGGGATCAACTTGGGTAGACTCCTACAATGAGCAGTTCTTC. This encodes CASSARQGSTWVDSYNEQFF.

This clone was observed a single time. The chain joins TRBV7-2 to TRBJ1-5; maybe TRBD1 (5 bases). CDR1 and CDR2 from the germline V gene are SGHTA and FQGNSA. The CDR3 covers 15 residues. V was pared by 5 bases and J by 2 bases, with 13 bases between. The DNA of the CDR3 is TGTGCCAGCAGCCCGGCTGGACACGGCAATCAGCCCCAGCATTTT. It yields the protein CASSPAGHGNQPQHF.

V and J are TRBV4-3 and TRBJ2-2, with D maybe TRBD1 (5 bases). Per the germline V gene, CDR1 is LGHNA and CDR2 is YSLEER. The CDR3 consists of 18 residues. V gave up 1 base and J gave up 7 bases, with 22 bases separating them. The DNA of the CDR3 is TGCGCCAGCAGCCAAGTTGGCGAATGGACACACTTTGTCGGGGAGCTGTTTTTT. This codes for CASSQVGEWTHFVGELFF.

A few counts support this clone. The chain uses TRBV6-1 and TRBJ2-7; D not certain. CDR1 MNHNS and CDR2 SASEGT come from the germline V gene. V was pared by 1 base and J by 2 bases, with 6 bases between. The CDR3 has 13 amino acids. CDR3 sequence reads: CASSEVAPYEQYV. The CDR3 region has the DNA TGTGCCAGCAGTGAAGTAGCCCCCTACGAGCAGTACGTC.

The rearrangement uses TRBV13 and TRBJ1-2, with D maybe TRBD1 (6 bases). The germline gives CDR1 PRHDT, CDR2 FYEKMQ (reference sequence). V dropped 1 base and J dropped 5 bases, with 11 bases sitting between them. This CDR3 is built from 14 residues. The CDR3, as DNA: TGTGCCAGCAGCTTAGAAGGGGGATTATATGGCTACACCTTC. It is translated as CASSLEGGLYGYTF. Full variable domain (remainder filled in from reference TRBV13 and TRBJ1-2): AAGVIQSPRHLIKEKRETATLKCYPIPRHDTVYWYQQGPGQDPQFLISFYEKMQSDKGSIPDRFSAQQFSDYHSELNMSSLELGDSALYFCASSLEGGLYGYTFGSGTRLTVV.

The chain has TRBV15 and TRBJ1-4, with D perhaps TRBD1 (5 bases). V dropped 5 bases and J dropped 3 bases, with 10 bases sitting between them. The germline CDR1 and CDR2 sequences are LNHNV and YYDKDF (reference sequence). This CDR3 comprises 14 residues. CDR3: CATSLGDSNEKLFF. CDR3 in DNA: TGTGCCACCAGCCTAGGGGACTCTAATGAAAAACTGTTTTTT. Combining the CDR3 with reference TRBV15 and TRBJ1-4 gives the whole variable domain DAMVIQNPRYQVTQFGKPVTLSCSQTLNHNVMYWYQQKSSQAPKLLFHYYDKDFNNEADTPDNFQSRRPNTSFCFLDIRSPGLGDTAMYLCATSLGDSNEKLFFGSGTQLSVL.

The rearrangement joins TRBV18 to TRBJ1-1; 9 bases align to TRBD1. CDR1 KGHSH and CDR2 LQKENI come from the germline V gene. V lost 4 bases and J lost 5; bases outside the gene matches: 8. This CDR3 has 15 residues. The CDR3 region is CASSRDRGGRTEAFF. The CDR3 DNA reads TGTGCCAGCTCACGAGACAGGGGGGGTAGGACTGAAGCTTTCTTT. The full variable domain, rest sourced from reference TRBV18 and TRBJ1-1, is NAGVMQNPRHLVRRRGQEARLRCSPMKGHSHVYWYRQLPEEGLKFMVYLQKENIIDESGMPKERFSAEFPKEGPSILRIQQVVRGDSAAYFCASSRDRGGRTEAFFGQGTRLTVV.

Here the CDR3 reads CASSFNGLQNYGYTF. The CDR3 DNA reads as TGTGCCAGCAGTTTTAACGGACTCCAGAACTATGGCTACACCTTC. This chain joins TRBV27 and TRBJ1-2; D unresolved. This CDR3 region has 15 residues. V gave up 3 bases and J gave up 2 bases, with 13 bases separating them. CDR1 and CDR2 from the germline V gene are MNHEY and SMNVEV (reference sequence).

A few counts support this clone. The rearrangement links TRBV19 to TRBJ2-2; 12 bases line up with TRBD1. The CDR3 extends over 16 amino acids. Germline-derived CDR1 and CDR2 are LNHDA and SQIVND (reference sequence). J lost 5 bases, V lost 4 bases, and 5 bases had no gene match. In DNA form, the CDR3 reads TGTGCCAGTAGTAGCCGGGACAGGGGGCGAACCGGGGAGCTGTTTTTT. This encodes CASSSRDRGRTGELFF.

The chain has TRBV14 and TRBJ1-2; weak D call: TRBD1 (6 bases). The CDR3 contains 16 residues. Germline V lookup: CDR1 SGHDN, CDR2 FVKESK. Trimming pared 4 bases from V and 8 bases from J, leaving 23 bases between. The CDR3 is CASSRLEVRGRGGYTF. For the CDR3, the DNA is TGTGCCAGCAGCCGCTTGGAAGTGCGGGGGCGAGGGGGCTACACCTTC.